The 20 T cell receptor beta chains below were found in one sample sequenced in a study of cytomegalovirus exposure and HLA in healthy donors. PCR employed 60 Vbeta and 13 Jbeta primers. Some clones are missing from TCRdb's copy, which holds only in-frame ones; the method was immunoSEQ multiplex PCR. Found here are 90,000 to 100,000 clones, about 80% of them singletons; the top ten hold about 2%. Sequencing used PBMCs. Every receptor here comes from a man aged 35 to 55 in good health and CMV-seronegative.

V usage is TRBV2 and J usage is TRBJ2-5; 11 bases agree with TRBD2. The CDR3 length is 15 residues. In germline, CDR1 is SNHLY, CDR2 FYNNEI. V lost 9 bases to trimming and J lost 5 bases; unmatched junction nucleotides: 11. CDR3 loop: CASNSGGADLETQYF. The CDR3 bases are TGTGCCAGTAATAGCGGGGGGGCCGATTTGGAGACCCAGTACTTC.

V and J are TRBV5-1 and TRBJ2-7; 8 nucleotides align to TRBD1. The CDR3 has 14 amino acids. Germline V lookup: CDR1 SGHRS, CDR2 YFSETQ. V was pared by 4 bases and J by 2 bases, with 5 bases of the junction left unmatched. DNA of the CDR3: TGCGCCAGCAGCCCCGGACAGGGCCCCTACGAGCAGTACTTC. It encodes CASSPGQGPYEQYF.

The rearrangement joins TRBV7-2 to TRBJ2-3; D is unclear. Per germline, CDR1 SGHTA and CDR2 FQGNSA. The CDR3 is 17 residues long. Between the trimmed V and J ends, which lost 1 base and 3 bases, there was a span of 17 bases. This chain's CDR3 is CASSLGAGKRWTDTQYF. CDR3 coding DNA: TGTGCCAGCAGCTTAGGGGCAGGCAAAAGGTGGACAGATACGCAGTATTTT.

In DNA, the CDR3 is TGCGCCAGCAGCCCCATAGAGCGGAGGAAACACAATGAGCAGTTCTTC. It yields the protein CASSPIERRKHNEQFF. The chain recombines TRBV5-1 with TRBJ2-1; weak D call: TRBD2 (5 bases). V shed 4 bases and J shed 5 bases, with 19 bases lying between them. Germline assignment: CDR1 SGHRS and CDR2 YFSETQ. The CDR3 loop spans 16 amino acids.

V and J are TRBV19 and TRBJ2-3, with D perhaps matching TRBD2 (6 bases). CDR1 and CDR2 (germline): LNHDA, SQIVND (reference sequence). V was pared by 2 bases and J by 0 bases, with 12 bases between. CDR3 length equals 16 residues. The CDR3 coding sequence is TGTGCCAGTAGTATACAGGGCGGGGCTAGCACAGATACGCAGTATTTT. This translates into CASSIQGGASTDTQYF. Based on the CDR3 plus reference TRBV19 and TRBJ2-3, the full variable domain is DGGITQSPKYLFRKEGQNVTLSCEQNLNHDAMYWYRQDPGQGLRLIYYSQIVNDFQKGDIAEGYSVSREKKESFPLTVTSAQKNPTAFYLCASSIQGGASTDTQYFGPGTRLTVL.

This clone occurred once. This sequence joins TRBV28 and TRBJ2-5, with D possibly matching TRBD2 (6 bases). CDR3 length: 14 residues. CDR1 is MDHEN, CDR2 SYDVKM, per germline. V was shortened by 4 bases and J by 6 bases, with 15 bases between the two germline ends. CDR3: CASSYAGTEQTQYF. DNA for the CDR3: TGTGCCAGCAGTTATGCGGGGACCGAGCAGACCCAGTACTTC.

There are a few counts of this clone. The V gene is TRBV18, the J gene TRBJ2-2; 8 bases line up with TRBD2. V trimming: 3 bases; J trimming: 7 bases; junction bases outside the gene matches: 7. The V gene's germline CDR1 is KGHSH and CDR2 LQKENI. This CDR3 has 15 amino acids. The CDR3: CASSPAGLVGGELFF. As DNA, the CDR3 is TGTGCCAGCTCACCCGCGGGACTAGTAGGCGGGGAGCTGTTTTTT.

This clone was seen once. The chain carries TRBV5-4 and TRBJ2-2; D gene uncertain. V lost 4 bases and J 4 bases, leaving 17 bases between the germline ends. Germline V gene lookup returns CDR1 SGHNT and CDR2 YYREEE (reference sequence). The CDR3 loop spans 16 amino acids. The CDR3 protein is CASSPPGFGGTGELFF. For the CDR3, the DNA is TGTGCCAGCAGCCCCCCCGGGTTCGGTGGCACCGGGGAGCTGTTTTTT. Full variable domain (missing parts from reference TRBV5-4 and TRBJ2-2): ETGVTQSPTHLIKTRGQQVTLRCSSQSGHNTVSWYQQALGQGPQFIFQYYREEENGRGNFPPRFSGLQFPNYSSELNVNALELDDSALYLCASSPPGFGGTGELFFGEGSRLTVL.

V and J are TRBV11-2 and TRBJ2-3; 9 positions match TRBD1. Looked up from germline, CDR1 is SGHAT and CDR2 is FQNNGV. J was trimmed by 3 bases and V by 6 bases; bases with no gene match: 4. The CDR3 length is 14 residues. This CDR3 is CASSTGGGTDTQYF. The CDR3 DNA is TGTGCCAGCAGTACAGGGGGCGGGACAGATACGCAGTATTTT. Variable domain in full (rest from reference TRBV11-2 and TRBJ2-3): EAGVAQSPRYKIIEKRQSVAFWCNPISGHATLYWYQQILGQGPKLLIQFQNNGVVDDSQLPKDRFSAERLKGVDSTLKIQPAKLEDSAVYLCASSTGGGTDTQYFGPGTRLTVL.

The chain couples TRBV28 to TRBJ1-3; the match to TRBD1 covers 10 bases. The V segment lost 4 bases and the J segment 4 bases; nucleotides outside the gene matches: 4. Looked up from germline, CDR1 is MDHEN and CDR2 is SYDVKM. This CDR3 contains 15 residues. The CDR3 DNA sequence: TGTGCCAGCAGTTCCGACAGGGGGCAAGGAAACACCATATATTTT. This codes for CASSSDRGQGNTIYF.

This sequence joins TRBV6-1 and TRBJ2-1; D not certain. The V gene lost 6 bases and the J gene lost 8 bases, with 11 bases spanning the gap. The CDR3 runs 12 residues. Per germline, CDR1 MNHNS and CDR2 SASEGT. Here the CDR3 reads CASSTLTDEQFF. Here the CDR3 DNA reads TGTGCCAGCAGCACTTTAACCGATGAGCAGTTCTTC.

The chain uses TRBV29-1 and TRBJ2-3; D is ambiguous. There are 12 residues in the CDR3. Germline V gives CDR1 SQVTM, CDR2 ANQGSEA. The germline V and J ends were trimmed by 7 bases and 1 base, with 9 bases remaining between them. In DNA form, the CDR3 reads TGCAGCGCCAAACTTGGCACAGATACGCAGTATTTT. Translated: CSAKLGTDTQYF.

This clone has just a few counts. The chain uses TRBV11-2 and TRBJ1-2, with 9 positions matching TRBD1. This CDR3 is 16 amino acids long. J was trimmed by 7 bases and V by 5 bases; bases with no gene match: 14. Germline values: CDR1 SGHAT, CDR2 FQNNGV. The CDR3 nucleotides read TGTGCCAGCAGCGTACAACCGGGACAGGGCTCAGGTGGCTACACCTTC. It translates to CASSVQPGQGSGGYTF.

This chain connects TRBV5-6 to TRBJ2-3, with D perhaps matching TRBD2 (6 bases). Trimming shortened V by 4 bases and J by 6 bases, and 6 bases separated the two germline ends. The germline V gene has CDR1 SGHDT and CDR2 YYEEEE. The CDR3 runs to 11 residues. In DNA form, the CDR3 reads TGTGCCAGCAGCCGGGGGGATACGCAGTATTTT. Amino acid sequence: CASSRGDTQYF.

A remark on this clone: Other DNA sequences from this sample encode an identical CDR3 as well. The rearrangement joins TRBV30 to TRBJ2-1, with TRBD1 as a possible D gene (6 bases). Trimming shortened V by 2 bases and J by 8 bases, and 16 bases separated the two germline ends. Germline CDR1 GTSNPN, CDR2 SVGIG (reference sequence). The CDR3 length is 14 residues. The CDR3 spells CAWSSAPGAYEQFF. CDR3 DNA sequence: TGTGCCTGGAGTTCTGCCCCAGGGGCCTATGAGCAGTTCTTC.

The V gene is TRBV9, the J gene TRBJ2-3, with a possible D match to TRBD2 (9 bases). Looked up from germline, CDR1 is SGDLS and CDR2 is YYNGEE. The CDR3 is 15 amino acids. Trimming shortened V by 7 bases and J by 3 bases, and 18 bases separated the two germline ends. As DNA, the CDR3 is TGTGCCAGCTCCCAGGGGGCGGGGGGGACAGATACGCAGTATTTT. This sequence encodes CASSQGAGGTDTQYF.

The chain uses TRBV5-1 and TRBJ1-1; D is uncertain. Germline CDR1 reads SGHRS; CDR2 reads YFSETQ. Trimming removed 2 bases at V and 2 bases at J, with 7 bases between. The CDR3 loop spans 13 amino acids. Written as DNA, the CDR3 is TGCGCCAGCAGCTTCGGGGATAACACTGAAGCTTTCTTT. It specifies CASSFGDNTEAFF.

The chain uses TRBV19 and TRBJ1-1; D unresolved. From germline, CDR1 is LNHDA and CDR2 SQIVND (reference sequence). Trimming removed 1 base at V and 11 bases at J, with 14 bases between. CDR3 length: 13 amino acids. The CDR3 here is CASSIARTGMAFF. CDR3 in DNA: TGTGCCAGTAGTATAGCCAGGACGGGGATGGCTTTCTTT.

The chain is built from TRBV10-3 and TRBJ2-1, with TRBD2 matching over 9 bases. Per the germline V gene, CDR1 is ENHRY and CDR2 is SYGVKD. This CDR3 region has 16 residues. With V trimmed by 6 bases and J by 0 bases, 6 bases remained unmatched. The CDR3 DNA follows: TGTGCCATCAGCCCAAGACTAGCGGACTCCTACAATGAGCAGTTCTTC. Protein: CAISPRLADSYNEQFF.

The chain is built from TRBV6-5 and TRBJ2-7, with 9 bases aligning to TRBD2. The CDR3 totals 14 residues. J was trimmed by 3 bases and V by 7 bases; bases with no gene match: 7. Germline assignment: CDR1 MNHEY and CDR2 SVGAGI. The CDR3 loop is CASTPLAGVYEQYF. The DNA of the CDR3 is TGTGCCAGCACCCCCTTAGCGGGAGTCTACGAGCAGTACTTC.